The 11 T cell receptor beta chains below come from one sample, sequenced in a study of blood T cell repertoires in COVID-19. The assay was immunoSEQ multiplex PCR, and TCRdb's table has in-frame clones only and misses some. The data hold about 220,000 clones, with approximately 77% observed a single time. The sequencing input was peripheral blood. These receptors were collected from an elderly woman with acute or convalescent COVID-19.

The chain combines TRBV18 with TRBJ2-3; 16 bases map to TRBD2. Per germline, CDR1 KGHSH and CDR2 LQKENI. This CDR3 has 19 residues. With V trimmed by 4 bases and J by 4 bases, 11 bases remained unmatched. The CDR3 bases are TGTGCCAGCTCACTATTCGGGACTAGCGGGGGGGCCAGCTCAGATACGCAGTATTTT. Amino acids: CASSLFGTSGGASSDTQYF.

The J gene is TRBJ1-1, the V gene TRBV5-1; 7 bases agree with TRBD1. This CDR3 contains 14 residues. Germline assignment: CDR1 SGHRS and CDR2 YFSETQ. V lost 6 bases and J lost 0; bases outside the gene matches: 5. The CDR3: CASKLTGLNTEAFF. The CDR3 DNA sequence: TGCGCCAGCAAGTTGACAGGGCTGAACACTGAAGCTTTCTTT.

A single count supports this clone. J is TRBJ1-1 and V is TRBV6-5; no definite D call. With 6 bases removed from V and 4 bases from J, the gap between germline ends came to 15 bases. Germline V CDR1 and CDR2: MNHEY, SVGAGI. CDR3 length: 14 residues. The CDR3 bases are TGTGCCAGCAGAGGGTTAGAGGGAGGCACTGAAGCTTTCTTT. Amino acids: CASRGLEGGTEAFF.

The V call is TRBV11-2, the J call TRBJ2-5; possible D gene TRBD2, 5 bases. Between the trimmed V and J ends, which lost 1 base and 11 bases, there was a span of 8 bases. The V gene's germline CDR1 is SGHAT and CDR2 FQNNGV. This CDR3 has 11 residues. The DNA for the CDR3 is TGTGCCAGCAGCTTAGGAGGGCTTCAGTACTTC. Residues: CASSLGGLQYF.

The rearrangement uses TRBV5-1 and TRBJ2-2, with 7 bases matching TRBD1. The CDR3 length is 14 residues. Germline CDR1 SGHRS, CDR2 YFSETQ. V shed 4 bases and J 3 bases; nucleotides not matched to a gene: 3. The CDR3 nucleotides read TGCGCCAGCAGCCATGGACAGGACACCGGGGAGCTGTTTTTT. This translates into CASSHGQDTGELFF.

The genes are TRBV5-1 and TRBJ1-4; D not certain. The CDR3 is 14 residues long. Deletions cut 4 bases from V and 4 bases from J, with 11 bases between. Germline V CDR1 and CDR2: SGHRS, YFSETQ. CDR3 loop: CASSEGSDNEKLFF. CDR3 coding DNA: TGCGCCAGCAGCGAGGGCAGCGATAATGAAAAACTGTTTTTT. Full variable domain (rest looked up from reference TRBV5-1 and TRBJ1-4): KAGVTQTPRYLIKTRGQQVTLSCSPISGHRSVSWYQQTPGQGLQFLFEYFSETQRNKGNFPGRFSGRQFSNSRSEMNVSTLELGDSALYLCASSEGSDNEKLFFGSGTQLSVL.

The chain couples TRBV5-1 to TRBJ1-1; TRBD1 matches 11 bases. CDR1 is SGHRS and CDR2 is YFSETQ in the germline V gene. The CDR3 contains 19 residues. J lost 1 base, V lost 4 bases, and 15 bases had no gene match. In nucleotides, the CDR3 is TGCGCCAGCAGCCCCTCGGACAGGGGGCTAAGACGGGGGAACACTGAAGCTTTCTTT. It translates to CASSPSDRGLRRGNTEAFF.

This chain connects TRBV5-1 to TRBJ1-2, with a tentative D call TRBD1 (5 bases). V lost 4 bases to trimming and J lost 8 bases, with 21 bases between them. CDR3 length: 15 amino acids. Germline values: CDR1 SGHRS, CDR2 YFSETQ. CDR3 amino acids: CASSLPGGIVRGYTF. CDR3 DNA: TGCGCCAGCAGCCTGCCCGGGGGAATCGTACGCGGCTACACCTTC.

The genes are TRBV5-4 and TRBJ1-1, with D tentatively TRBD1 (5 bases). Germline V gives CDR1 SGHNT, CDR2 YYREEE (reference sequence). The ends were cut back, 6 bases at V and 0 bases at J, with 12 bases in the middle. The CDR3 runs to 14 residues. CDR3 bases: TGTGCCAGCACCCCGGAGGGGATGAACACTGAAGCTTTCTTT. Translating it yields CASTPEGMNTEAFF.

V is TRBV4-1 and J is TRBJ1-2; D unresolved. V was pared by 8 bases and J by 4 bases, with 17 bases between. The CDR3 length is 14 residues. Germline-derived CDR1 and CDR2 are MGHRA and YSYEKL. CDR3 in DNA: TGCGCCAGCTCTAAAGTCGGAGAACCCTATGGCTACACCTTC. It encodes CASSKVGEPYGYTF.

The gene calls are TRBV6-4 and TRBJ2-3; D remains ambiguous. The CDR3 totals 14 residues. V lost 5 bases, J lost 0 bases, and 9 bases lay in between. CDR1 and CDR2 from the germline V gene are MRHNA and SNTAGT. CDR3 sequence: CASSPEWSTDTQYF. CDR3 DNA: TGTGCCAGCAGTCCAGAATGGAGCACAGATACGCAGTATTTT.